The TCR beta chain under discussion was sequenced for a study of blood T cell repertoires in COVID-19. The V segment lost 5 bases and the J segment 8 bases; nucleotides outside the gene matches: 16. The CDR3 runs to 17 residues. The germline V gene has CDR1 SGHVS and CDR2 FQNEAQ. Generated by immunoSEQ multiplex PCR, the TCRdb table keeps only in-frame clones and is missing some. This sample has a few hundred thousand clones, with around 88% found just once. All enrollees were roughly 18 to 89 years old and from 25 or so US areas. Clinical histories supplied by participants themselves formed the basis of cohort assignment.

The specimen sequenced was PBMCs or T cells enriched from blood (not recorded which). The receptor was derived from a woman aged 40-49 years who had recovered from COVID-19. The chain is built from TRBV7-8 and TRBJ2-1; TRBD2 matches 9 bases. CDR3 loop: CASSAPKSSGEGDEQFF. The CDR3 nucleotides are TGTGCCAGCAGCGCCCCCAAATCTAGCGGGGAAGGGGATGAGCAGTTCTTC.